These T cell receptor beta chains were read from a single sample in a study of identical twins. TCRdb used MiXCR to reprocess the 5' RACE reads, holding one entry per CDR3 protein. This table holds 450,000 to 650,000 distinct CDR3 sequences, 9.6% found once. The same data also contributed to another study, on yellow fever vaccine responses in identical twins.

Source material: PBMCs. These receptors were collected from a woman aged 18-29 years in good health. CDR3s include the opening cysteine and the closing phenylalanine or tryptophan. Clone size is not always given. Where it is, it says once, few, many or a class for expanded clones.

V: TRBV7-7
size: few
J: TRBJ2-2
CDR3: CASSGRGGELFF

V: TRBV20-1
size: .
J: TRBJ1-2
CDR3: CSAIRGLGYNF

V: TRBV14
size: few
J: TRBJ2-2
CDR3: CASSQLASNTGELFF

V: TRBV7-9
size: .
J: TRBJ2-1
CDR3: CASSEPGLAGDNEQFF

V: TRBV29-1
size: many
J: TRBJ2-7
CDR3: CSAGRPDLRGRNSYEQYF

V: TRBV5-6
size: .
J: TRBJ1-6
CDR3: CASSLSIYNSPLHF

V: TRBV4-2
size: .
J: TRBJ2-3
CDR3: CASSQDPSTGNTQYF

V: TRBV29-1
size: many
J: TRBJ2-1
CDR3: CSSERGDRSYNEQFF

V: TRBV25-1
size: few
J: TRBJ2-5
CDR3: CASKGSGGVQETQYF

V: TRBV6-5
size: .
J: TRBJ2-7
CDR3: CASRVGANEQYF

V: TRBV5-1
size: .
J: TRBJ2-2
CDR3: CASSYSVGNTGELFF

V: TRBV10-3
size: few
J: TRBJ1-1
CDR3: CAIRRGVGTEAFF

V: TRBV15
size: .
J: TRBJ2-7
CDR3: CATSRGGNEQYF

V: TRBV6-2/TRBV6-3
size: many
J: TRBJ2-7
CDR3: CASSYLAGTHEQYF

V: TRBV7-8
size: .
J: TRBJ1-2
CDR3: CASSYAVANYGYTF

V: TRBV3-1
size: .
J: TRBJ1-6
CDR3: CASSRPSGSHSPLHF

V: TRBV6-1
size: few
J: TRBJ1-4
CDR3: CASGGTAGEKLFF

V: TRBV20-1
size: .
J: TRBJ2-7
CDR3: CSARDTQTSGRSYEQYF

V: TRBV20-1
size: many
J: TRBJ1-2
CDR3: CSARDGDRGHNYGYTF

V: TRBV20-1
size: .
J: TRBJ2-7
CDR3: CSALQLTGGLYEQYF

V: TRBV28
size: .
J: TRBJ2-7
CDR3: CASIPLAGTEYFEQYF

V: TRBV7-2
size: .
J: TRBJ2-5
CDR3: CASSLGYPAGQTQYF

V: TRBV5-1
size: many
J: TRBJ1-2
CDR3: CASSFGRTYGYTF

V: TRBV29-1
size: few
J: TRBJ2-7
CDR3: CSVVDRVPHYEQYF

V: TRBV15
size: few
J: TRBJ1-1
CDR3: CATNVQPIQKQGDTEAFF

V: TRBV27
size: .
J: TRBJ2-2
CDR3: CASSLWGEGGTGELFF

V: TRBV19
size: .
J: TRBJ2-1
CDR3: CASRPSGGTHGEQFF

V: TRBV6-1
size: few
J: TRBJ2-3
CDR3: CATTSTADTDTQYF

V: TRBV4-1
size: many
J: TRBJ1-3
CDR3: CASSQDLPGGNTIYF

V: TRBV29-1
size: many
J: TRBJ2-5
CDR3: CSVDRGGIQETQYF

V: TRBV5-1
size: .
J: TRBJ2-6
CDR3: CASSLKGISGANVLTF

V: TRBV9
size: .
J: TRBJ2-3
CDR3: CASSPARVGLAGPDTQYF

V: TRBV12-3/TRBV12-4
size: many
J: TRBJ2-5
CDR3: CASSLLKGLQETQYF

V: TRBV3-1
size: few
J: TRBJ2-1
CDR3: CASSQDEDSEQFF

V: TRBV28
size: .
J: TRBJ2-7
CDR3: CASSVRGGKGYEQYF

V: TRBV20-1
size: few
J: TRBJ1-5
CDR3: CSASTGINSNQPQHF

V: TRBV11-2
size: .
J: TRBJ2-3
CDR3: CASSLEGLAGGRDTQYF

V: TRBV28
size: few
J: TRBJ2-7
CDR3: CASSRVGYKQYF

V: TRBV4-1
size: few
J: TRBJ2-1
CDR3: CASSQFPQPRTPYNGQFF

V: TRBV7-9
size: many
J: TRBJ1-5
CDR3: CASSLGQIGNQPQHF